A single sample gave rise to the 13 T cell receptor beta chains below, sequenced in a study of beta chain features in type 1 diabetes. Their recognized antigens are unknown. Whole-study findings and limits: There was a moderate but significant shortening of TCRB CDR3s in all four CD4+ subsets of Type 1 diabetes patients.

The isolated RNA, all of it, was reverse transcribed, so expressed TCRB transcripts were what got sequenced. Produced via immunoSEQ multiplex PCR; TCRdb's table is partial and in-frame only. The sample records 130,000 or so clones, about 10% being singletons. Input material: central memory CD4+ T cells from blood. These receptors originate from a man younger than 45 with type 1 diabetes.

This clone was picked up a small number of times. The chain recombines TRBV21-1 with TRBJ2-1; the table assigns TRBD2, which was not confirmed against the DNA. TRBV21-1 is described as a pseudogene. The CDR3 has 19 amino acids. As DNA, the CDR3 is TGTGCCAGCAGCAAAGGGGAAGGACTAGCGGAGAGGGAGGACAATGAGCAGTTCTTC. It encodes CASSKGEGLAEREDNEQFF.

The J gene is TRBJ2-1, the V gene TRBV10-3, with D maybe TRBD1 (7 bases). The V gene lost 8 bases and the J gene lost 10 bases, with 18 bases spanning the gap. Germline CDR1 is ENHRY and CDR2 is SYGVKD. The CDR3 consists of 13 residues. The DNA for the CDR3 is TGTGCCATCGATCCAGGGGGGATGTCGGAGCAGTTCTTC. It yields the protein CAIDPGGMSEQFF.

The genes are TRBV7-2 and TRBJ2-5, with TRBD2 identical over 9 bases. J gave up 2 bases and V 5 bases, and 3 bases lay outside the gene matches. CDR1 and CDR2 from the germline V gene are SGHTA and FQGNSA. This CDR3 has 14 amino acids. The CDR3 sequence is CASSPTSGQETQYF. In DNA, the CDR3 is TGTGCCAGCAGCCCGACTAGCGGACAAGAGACCCAGTACTTC.

J is TRBJ2-7 and V is TRBV5-1; D is unresolved. Trimming removed 4 bases at V and 0 bases at J, with 11 bases between. Germline lookup yields CDR1 SGHRS and CDR2 YFSETQ. This CDR3 is 14 amino acids long. CDR3 sequence: CASSEAEYSYEQYF. DNA for the CDR3: TGCGCCAGCAGCGAGGCGGAGTACTCCTACGAGCAGTACTTC.

The chain has TRBV29-1 and TRBJ2-5; D is ambiguous. V lost 7 bases and J 3 bases, leaving 9 bases between the germline ends. This CDR3 comprises 11 residues. From germline, CDR1 is SQVTM and CDR2 ANQGSEA. CDR3 sequence reads: CSAVLEETQYF. CDR3 sequence (DNA): TGCAGCGCCGTGCTAGAAGAGACCCAGTACTTC.

The chain uses TRBV5-1 and TRBJ2-7; 10 bases agree with TRBD1. V was clipped by 4 bases and J by 5 bases; unmatched bases: 15. This CDR3 comprises 17 residues. The germline CDR1 and CDR2 sequences are SGHRS and YFSETQ. The CDR3 is CASSQSDRGRTGDEQYF. Here the CDR3 DNA reads TGCGCCAGCAGCCAATCCGACAGGGGGCGCACGGGGGACGAGCAGTACTTC. Full variable domain (remainder filled in from reference TRBV5-1 and TRBJ2-7): KAGVTQTPRYLIKTRGQQVTLSCSPISGHRSVSWYQQTPGQGLQFLFEYFSETQRNKGNFPGRFSGRQFSNSRSEMNVSTLELGDSALYLCASSQSDRGRTGDEQYFGPGTRLTVT.

This clone has only a few counts. The chain employs TRBV18 and TRBJ1-5; 9 bases fit TRBD1. CDR1 and CDR2 from the germline V gene are KGHSH and LQKENI. The CDR3 consists of 14 residues. The junction had 6 bases not matched to a gene; V was cut back by 6 bases and J by 6 bases. CDR3 in amino acids: CASSPDRGGQPQHF. In DNA form, the CDR3 reads TGTGCCAGCTCGCCCGACAGGGGGGGTCAGCCCCAGCATTTT.

This chain connects TRBV7-6 to TRBJ2-2; no clear D gene. Germline CDR1 and CDR2: SGHVS and FNYEAQ. CDR3 length: 13 amino acids. The germline V and J ends were trimmed by 2 bases and 5 bases, with 6 bases remaining between them. CDR3 bases: TGTGCCAGCAGCTTATCTCTGACCGGGGAGCTGTTTTTT. Amino acid sequence: CASSLSLTGELFF.

This chain uses TRBV11-2 with TRBJ2-7; 10 bases fit TRBD1. Losses at the gene ends were 8 bases for V and 3 bases for J; bases not matched to a gene: 7. Germline V CDR1 and CDR2: SGHAT, FQNNGV. This CDR3 has 14 amino acids. CDR3 bases: TGTGCCAGCGCGCTTGGGACAGGGGTCTACGAGCAGTACTTC. It is translated as CASALGTGVYEQYF.

This clone was picked up a small number of times. The genes are TRBV5-8 and TRBJ2-5, with 11 bases lining up with TRBD1. V lost 4 bases, J lost 5 bases, and 13 bases stayed unmatched. In germline, CDR1 is SGHTS, CDR2 YDEGEE. The CDR3 covers 17 residues. For the CDR3, the DNA is TGTGCCAGCAGCCGTACGGGGACAGGGGGTCACTCGGAGACCCAGTACTTC. This sequence encodes CASSRTGTGGHSETQYF.

The chain employs TRBV7-2 and TRBJ2-1; D may be TRBD1 (5 bases). This CDR3 has 15 residues. CDR1 and CDR2 from the germline V gene are SGHTA and FQGNSA. V lost 5 bases to trimming and J lost 1 base, with 12 bases between them. DNA of the CDR3: TGTGCCAGCAGCCTTCTGGGGCCATCCTACAATGAGCAGTTCTTC. It encodes CASSLLGPSYNEQFF.

This clone has only a few counts. The J gene is TRBJ2-2, the V gene TRBV2; D call uncertain. The germline CDR1 and CDR2 sequences are SNHLY and FYNNEI. The V gene lost 7 bases and the J gene lost 3 bases, with 6 bases spanning the gap. This CDR3 has 12 residues. This chain's CDR3 is CASNSDTGELFF. The CDR3, as DNA: TGTGCCAGCAACTCGGACACCGGGGAGCTGTTTTTT.

The chain recombines TRBV5-6 with TRBJ2-3; 9 bases agree with TRBD2. Trimming cost V 2 bases and J 0 bases; bases outside gene matches: 4. Germline values: CDR1 SGHDT, CDR2 YYEEEE. CDR3 length equals 16 residues. CDR3 in DNA: TGTGCCAGCAGCTTTTTTAGCGGGGGTAGCACAGATACGCAGTATTTT. It translates to CASSFFSGGSTDTQYF.